In its sample, the clone carrying this TCR beta chain was seen a few times. Its target is not known. The sample originates from a study of cytomegalovirus exposure and HLA in healthy donors. Study at large: In an earlier analysis, around 120 million unique TCR beta sequences were found from some 180 million T cells. Study-wide results and limits: Researchers reported that a few CMV-associated chains were confirmed in vitro as CMV antigen-specific.

Primers included in the PCR were 60 Vbeta and 13 Jbeta primers. Authors' data handling: Counted up in a later analysis, unique TCR beta chains came to approximately 77 million, with roughly 11 million shared. Assay used: immunoSEQ multiplex PCR; TCRdb lists only in-frame clones, some missing. That table gives V, J and clone size, and the DNA gave D and trimming. This repertoire shows around 200,000 clones, around 88% found once; its top ten account for approximately 0.31%. V lost 6 bases and J lost 13, with 18 bases in between. Germline V CDR1 and CDR2: KGHSH, LQKENI. CDR3 size: 12 residues. Sequenced material: PBMCs. This chain links TRBV18 with TRBJ1-2; D possibly corresponds to TRBD1 (5 bases). This sequence was found in a woman under 40 in good health and CMV-seronegative. CDR3 bases: TGTGCCAGCTCGCCCGTGGGGGGGACGGGCACCTTC. Residues: CASSPVGGTGTF.